One sample yielded the 28 T cell receptor beta chains listed below, sequenced in a study of T cell repertoires in cytomegalovirus infection. TCRdb analysed the reads with MiXCR anew, one entry per CDR3 protein. The data show a few hundred thousand distinct CDR3 sequences, around 9% seen once. The sequencing sample was made of PBMCs. The receptors shown here come from a human donor in good health (CMV status not recorded). Some clones in this sample may be carry-over from other donors' samples.

This clonotype was counted only a few times. The chain has TRBV12-3 or TRBV12-4 and TRBJ2-6; 9 bases fit TRBD1. With 6 bases clipped from V and 1 base from J, the junction kept 4 bases outside the gene matches. This CDR3 region has 16 residues. The CDR3 protein is CASSPDRGSGANVLTF. CDR3 coding DNA: TGTGCCAGCAGCCCGGACAGGGGTTCTGGGGCCAACGTCCTGACTTTC.

This clonotype has a count of ten or more. The rearrangement links TRBV7-2 to TRBJ2-5, with 12 bases fitting TRBD1. Trimming took 5 bases from V and 1 from J; bases not matched to a gene: 14. Germline CDR1 and CDR2: SGHTA and FQGNSA. The CDR3 runs to 19 residues. CDR3 region: CASSPFGDRGRSGQETQYF. The CDR3 nucleotides read TGTGCCAGCAGCCCTTTCGGGGACAGGGGGCGCTCGGGCCAAGAGACCCAGTACTTC.

The chain carries TRBV5-4 and TRBJ2-2; possible D gene TRBD2, 6 bases. The CDR3 totals 16 residues. Deletions cut 1 base from V and 1 base from J, with 11 bases between. The germline V gene encodes CDR1 SGHNT and CDR2 YYREEE (reference sequence). CDR3 protein: CASSLFGSLNTGELFF. The DNA of the CDR3 is TGTGCCAGCAGCTTGTTCGGGAGCCTGAACACCGGGGAGCTGTTTTTT. Drawing the rest from reference TRBV5-4 and TRBJ2-2, the complete variable domain is ETGVTQSPTHLIKTRGQQVTLRCSSQSGHNTVSWYQQALGQGPQFIFQYYREEENGRGNFPPRFSGLQFPNYSSELNVNALELDDSALYLCASSLFGSLNTGELFFGEGSRLTVL.

This clonotype was found many times. The chain combines TRBV7-2 with TRBJ1-1; D uncertain. The germline V and J ends were trimmed by 2 bases and 2 bases, with 9 bases remaining between them. Looked up from germline, CDR1 is SGHTA and CDR2 is FQGNSA. This CDR3 contains 14 residues. CDR3 amino acids: CASSLLPANTEAFF. CDR3 bases: TGTGCCAGCAGCTTACTGCCAGCCAACACTGAAGCTTTCTTT.

This clonotype appeared many times. This rearrangement joins TRBV7-2 to TRBJ2-5, with a weak D call TRBD2 (7 bases). Germline CDR1 SGHTA, CDR2 FQGNSA. This CDR3 comprises 15 residues. Between the trimmed V and J ends, which lost 5 bases and 4 bases, there was a span of 17 bases. CDR3 DNA sequence: TGTGCCAGCAGCCGGAGTGGGGGGGGCCCAGAGACCCAGTACTTC. Protein sequence: CASSRSGGGPETQYF.

This clonotype occurred many times. The chain recombines TRBV19 with TRBJ1-2, with 8 bases identical to TRBD1. J gave up 6 bases and V 6 bases, and 6 bases lay outside the gene matches. CDR3 length: 13 amino acids. Germline assignment: CDR1 LNHDA and CDR2 SQIVND (reference sequence). The CDR3 sequence: CASSQGTGDGYTF. In DNA form, the CDR3 reads TGTGCCAGTAGCCAGGGGACAGGCGATGGCTACACCTTC.

This clonotype was counted at least ten times. This chain uses TRBV19 with TRBJ2-3, with 7 bases lining up with TRBD2. The CDR3 spans 14 residues. The trim removed 10 bases at V and 1 base at J, leaving 8 bases unmatched. CDR1 and CDR2 from the germline V gene are LNHDA and SQIVND (reference sequence). CDR3 protein: CATRSAGGTDTQYF. The CDR3 DNA is TGTGCCACAAGGTCCGCGGGAGGCACAGATACGCAGTATTTT.

This clonotype showed up just a few times. This chain connects TRBV9 to TRBJ2-3; D gene ambiguous. The germline V and J ends were trimmed by 3 bases and 1 base, with 15 bases remaining between them. The CDR3 has 16 amino acids. Germline CDR1 reads SGDLS; CDR2 reads YYNGEE. The CDR3 sequence is CASSAESGGGTDTQYF. The CDR3 DNA is TGTGCCAGCAGCGCCGAGAGTGGTGGGGGCACAGATACGCAGTATTTT.

A single count supports this clonotype. This may arise from a read error, as a much more abundant clone is one base away. The chain uses TRBV6-2 or TRBV6-3 and TRBJ2-5, with D perhaps matching TRBD2 (6 bases). The V end lost 8 bases, the J end lost 4 bases, and 14 bases lay between the germline ends. Germline V gene sequence: CDR1 MNHEY, CDR2 SVGEGT. The CDR3 consists of 13 residues. The CDR3: CASRLGGTETQYF. Here the CDR3 DNA reads TGTGCCAGCCGATTGGGCGGGACAGAGACCCAGTACTTC.

In this sample, this clonotype turned up many times. The rearrangement joins TRBV28 to TRBJ2-1, with a possible D match to TRBD2 (6 bases). The V gene's germline CDR1 is MDHEN and CDR2 SYDVKM. The V gene lost 1 base and the J gene lost 4 bases, with 29 bases spanning the gap. This CDR3 contains 21 residues. CDR3: CASSLLLGSSAWGVRYNEQFF. The CDR3 DNA is TGTGCCAGCAGTTTATTATTAGGGAGTAGTGCGTGGGGGGTCCGATACAATGAGCAGTTCTTC.

This clonotype was recorded many times. This rearrangement joins TRBV7-2 to TRBJ2-4; 7 bases map to TRBD2. The V and J ends lost 5 bases and 1 base, in that order; junction bases with no gene match: 17. Germline CDR1 is SGHTA and CDR2 is FQGNSA. The CDR3 is 19 residues long. CDR3 coding DNA: TGTGCCAGCAGCCCCCGGGGAGGGGAGGGGATCTCGGCCAAAAACATTCAGTACTTC. Protein product: CASSPRGGEGISAKNIQYF.

The table lists this clonotype with a few counts. The chain couples TRBV28 to TRBJ2-5; no firm D call. CDR1 is MDHEN, CDR2 SYDVKM, per germline. The CDR3 contains 16 residues. V was clipped by 5 bases and J by 0 bases, with 16 bases between them. The CDR3, as DNA: TGTGCCAGCAGTCCCTCTCCCCAGCACCACCAAGAGACCCAGTACTTC. Protein: CASSPSPQHHQETQYF. The variable domain in full, with the rest retrieved from reference TRBV28 and TRBJ2-5, is DVKVTQSSRYLVKRTGEKVFLECVQDMDHENMFWYRQDPGLGLRLIYFSYDVKMKEKGDIPEGYSVSREKKERFSLILESASTNQTSMYLCASSPSPQHHQETQYFGPGTRLLVL.

This clonotype was counted ten times or more. This chain joins TRBV11-2 and TRBJ2-7; TRBD1 aligns across 7 bases. The CDR3 is 18 residues long. Trimming at V came to 2 bases and at J to 8 bases, leaving 21 bases not matched to a gene. Germline values: CDR1 SGHAT, CDR2 FQNNGV. The DNA of the CDR3 is TGTGCCAGCAGCTTAAATCGTCTGACCGGGACAGCCGCCTTGAAGCAGTACTTC. Its translation: CASSLNRLTGTAALKQYF.

This clonotype has only a few counts. The chain is built from TRBV7-2 and TRBJ1-5, with a weak D call TRBD1 (5 bases). CDR1 SGHTA and CDR2 FQGNSA come from the germline V gene. V was clipped by 1 base and J by 6 bases, with 7 bases between them. This CDR3 has 13 amino acids. CDR3 amino acids: CASSLEGFQPQHF. As DNA, the CDR3 is TGTGCCAGCAGCTTAGAGGGGTTTCAGCCCCAGCATTTT.

This clonotype was observed a few times. The chain recombines TRBV29-1 with TRBJ1-3; D remains ambiguous. Trimming cost V 3 bases and J 0 bases, with 9 bases left between them. Germline V lookup: CDR1 SQVTM, CDR2 ANQGSEA. The CDR3 covers 14 residues. The CDR3 nucleotides are TGCAGCGTTGAGGCAGGCATCTCTGGAAACACCATATATTTT. Its translation is CSVEAGISGNTIYF.

This clonotype occurred many times. This chain uses TRBV12-3 or TRBV12-4 with TRBJ1-3; possible D gene TRBD1, 5 bases. V lost 8 bases, J lost 3 bases, and 14 bases lay in between. The CDR3 extends over 14 amino acids. This chain's CDR3 is CASLNGGLGNTIYF. The CDR3 bases are TGTGCCAGCTTAAACGGGGGTCTTGGAAACACCATATATTTT.

This clonotype was counted at least ten times. The chain combines TRBV5-1 with TRBJ1-1; a weak D match, TRBD1 (6 bases). Germline V gives CDR1 SGHRS, CDR2 YFSETQ. V dropped 0 bases and J dropped 2 bases, with 11 bases sitting between them. The CDR3 has 15 amino acids. This CDR3 is CASSLVSGVNTEAFF. The CDR3 DNA is TGCGCCAGCAGCTTGGTCTCAGGGGTAAACACTGAAGCTTTCTTT.

This clonotype was seen more than once but under ten times. One base away lies a much larger clone, so this may be a sequencing read error. The chain couples TRBV7-2 to TRBJ2-5; D gene ambiguous. The germline V gene encodes CDR1 SGHTA and CDR2 FQGNSA. The length of the CDR3 is 13 residues. The CDR3 nucleotides are TGTGCCAGCAGCGCCCCGGCGCGAGAGATCCAGTACTTC. Its protein product is CASSAPAREIQYF.

This clonotype appeared a few times. The CDR3 sequence is CASSEGGYGGANVLTF. DNA for the CDR3: TGTGCCAGCAGTGAAGGAGGGTATGGTGGGGCCAACGTCCTGACTTTC. The chain has TRBV2 and TRBJ2-6; perhaps TRBD2 as D (5 bases). The V gene lost 1 base and the J gene lost 3 bases, with 10 bases spanning the gap. The CDR3 is 16 amino acids. Germline V gene lookup returns CDR1 SNHLY and CDR2 FYNNEI.

This rearrangement joins TRBV12-3 or TRBV12-4 to TRBJ2-3; D might be TRBD2 (7 bases). CDR3 length equals 14 residues. The ends were cut back, 6 bases at V and 5 bases at J, with 15 bases in the middle. The CDR3 here is CASSLRGAGDTQYF. The CDR3 bases are TGTGCCAGCAGCCTCCGGGGGGCAGGAGATACGCAGTATTTT.

V gene TRBV19 combines with J gene TRBJ2-2; 11 bases match TRBD2. The CDR3 is made up of 16 amino acids. Trimming at V came to 5 bases and at J to 1 base, leaving 3 bases not matched to a gene. Per germline, CDR1 LNHDA and CDR2 SQIVND (reference sequence). CDR3 sequence reads: CASSWLAGGNTGELFF. The CDR3 DNA follows: TGTGCCAGTAGTTGGCTAGCGGGGGGGAACACCGGGGAGCTGTTTTTT.

The sample holds one count of this clonotype. V and J are TRBV18 and TRBJ2-3; D perhaps matches TRBD1 (5 bases). Germline V gene lookup returns CDR1 KGHSH and CDR2 LQKENI. Trimming removed 5 bases at V and 2 bases at J, with 20 bases between. This CDR3 comprises 17 residues. The CDR3 protein is CASSTARQSTFTDTQYF. DNA of the CDR3: TGTGCCAGCTCAACCGCAAGACAGTCAACCTTCACAGATACGCAGTATTTT. Using reference TRBV18 and TRBJ2-3 for the parts outside the CDR3, the full variable domain is NAGVMQNPRHLVRRRGQEARLRCSPMKGHSHVYWYRQLPEEGLKFMVYLQKENIIDESGMPKERFSAEFPKEGPSILRIQQVVRGDSAAYFCASSTARQSTFTDTQYFGPGTRLTVL.

This clonotype was seen repeatedly, ten times or more. V usage is TRBV7-2 and J usage is TRBJ2-7; D is possibly TRBD2 (5 bases). Germline CDR1 and CDR2: SGHTA and FQGNSA. The CDR3 has 15 residues. Trimming took off 2 bases at V and 0 bases at J, with 11 bases between the two ends. In nucleotides, the CDR3 is TGTGCCAGCAGCTTAAGAGGGAATCCCTCCTACGAGCAGTACTTC. Amino acids: CASSLRGNPSYEQYF.

The V call is TRBV9, the J call TRBJ1-1; unclear D gene. The CDR3 is 14 amino acids. Deletions cut 0 bases from V and 3 bases from J, with 9 bases between. CDR1 SGDLS and CDR2 YYNGEE come from the germline V gene. Here the CDR3 reads CASSVDEGYTEAFF. CDR3 nucleotides: TGTGCCAGCAGCGTAGATGAGGGATACACTGAAGCTTTCTTT.

The chain recombines TRBV28 with TRBJ1-2; D is uncertain. Germline loops: CDR1 MDHEN, CDR2 SYDVKM. CDR3 length: 12 amino acids. Trimming removed 5 bases from V and 4 bases from J, with 8 bases in between. The CDR3 spells CASSRGFYGYTF. The CDR3 bases are TGTGCCAGCAGTCGGGGTTTCTATGGCTACACCTTC.

The chain employs TRBV19 and TRBJ1-3; perhaps TRBD1 as D (5 bases). The CDR3 is made up of 14 amino acids. Germline loops: CDR1 LNHDA, CDR2 SQIVND (reference sequence). Trimming stripped 8 bases from V and 2 bases from J, with 13 bases between. CDR3 in amino acids: CASGPGGTGNTIYF. CDR3 DNA sequence: TGTGCCAGTGGGCCTGGGGGAACTGGAAACACCATATATTTT.

This clonotype was counted at least ten times. This chain joins TRBV7-2 and TRBJ2-3, with unresolved D. The CDR3 covers 16 residues. V shed 5 bases and J shed 6 bases, with 21 bases lying between them. Germline CDR1 reads SGHTA; CDR2 reads FQGNSA. In nucleotides, the CDR3 is TGTGCCAGCAGCCGCGCCTTGGGGAAAGGCGAGGATACGCAGTATTTT. The encoded protein is CASSRALGKGEDTQYF.

This sequence joins TRBV18 and TRBJ1-4; the D gene is possibly TRBD1 (5 bases). Germline values: CDR1 KGHSH, CDR2 LQKENI. CDR3 length: 13 amino acids. Trimming shortened V by 1 base and J by 5 bases, and 5 bases separated the two germline ends. The CDR3 here is CASSPQGNEKLFF. Here the CDR3 DNA reads TGTGCCAGCTCACCACAGGGGAATGAAAAACTGTTTTTT.